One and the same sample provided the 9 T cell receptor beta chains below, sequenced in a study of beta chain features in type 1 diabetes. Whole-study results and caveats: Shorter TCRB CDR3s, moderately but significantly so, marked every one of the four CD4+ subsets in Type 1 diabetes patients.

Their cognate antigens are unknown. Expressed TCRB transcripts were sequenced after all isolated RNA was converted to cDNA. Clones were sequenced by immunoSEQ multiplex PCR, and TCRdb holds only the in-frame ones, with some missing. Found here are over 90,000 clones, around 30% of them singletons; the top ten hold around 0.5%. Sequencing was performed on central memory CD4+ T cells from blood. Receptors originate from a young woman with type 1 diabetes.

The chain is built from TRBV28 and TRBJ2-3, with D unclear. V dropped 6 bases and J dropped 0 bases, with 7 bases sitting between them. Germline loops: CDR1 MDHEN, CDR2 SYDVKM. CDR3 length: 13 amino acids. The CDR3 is CASRAQSTDTQYF. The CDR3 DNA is TGTGCCAGCAGGGCCCAGAGCACAGATACGCAGTATTTT.

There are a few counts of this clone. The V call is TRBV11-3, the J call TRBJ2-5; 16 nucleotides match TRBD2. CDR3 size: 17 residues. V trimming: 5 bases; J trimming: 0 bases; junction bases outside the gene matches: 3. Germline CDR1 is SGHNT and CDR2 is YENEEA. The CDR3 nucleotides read TGTGCCAGCAGCCGAGGGACTAGCGGGAGGGACCAAGAGACCCAGTACTTC. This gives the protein CASSRGTSGRDQETQYF.

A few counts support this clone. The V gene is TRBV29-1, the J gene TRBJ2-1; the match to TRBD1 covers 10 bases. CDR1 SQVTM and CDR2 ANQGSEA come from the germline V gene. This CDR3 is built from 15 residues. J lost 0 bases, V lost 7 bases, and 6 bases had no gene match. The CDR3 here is CSARQGAYSYNEQFF. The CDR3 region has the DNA TGCAGCGCCCGACAGGGGGCATACTCCTACAATGAGCAGTTCTTC.

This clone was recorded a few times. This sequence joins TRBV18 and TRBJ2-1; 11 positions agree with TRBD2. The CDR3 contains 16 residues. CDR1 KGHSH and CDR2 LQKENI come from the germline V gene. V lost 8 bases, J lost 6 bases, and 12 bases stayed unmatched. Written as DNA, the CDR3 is TGTGCCAGCCGACGGGAAGGGACTAGCGGTGTCAATGAGCAGTTCTTC. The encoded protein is CASRREGTSGVNEQFF. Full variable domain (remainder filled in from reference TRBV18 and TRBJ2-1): NAGVMQNPRHLVRRRGQEARLRCSPMKGHSHVYWYRQLPEEGLKFMVYLQKENIIDESGMPKERFSAEFPKEGPSILRIQQVVRGDSAAYFCASRREGTSGVNEQFFGPGTRLTVL.

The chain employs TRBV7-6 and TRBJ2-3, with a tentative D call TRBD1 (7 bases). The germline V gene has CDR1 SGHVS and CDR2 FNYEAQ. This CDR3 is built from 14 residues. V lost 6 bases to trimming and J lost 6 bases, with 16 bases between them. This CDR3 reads CASSRDRAGDTQYF. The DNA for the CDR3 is TGTGCCAGCAGTCGCGACAGGGCGGGGGATACGCAGTATTTT. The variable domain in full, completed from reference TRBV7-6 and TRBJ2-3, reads GAGVSQSPRYKVTKRGQDVALRCDPISGHVSLYWYRQALGQGPEFLTYFNYEAQQDKSGLPNDRFSAERPEGSISTLTIQRTEQRDSAMYRCASSRDRAGDTQYFGPGTRLTVL.

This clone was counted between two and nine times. The DNA of the CDR3 is TGCGCCAGCAGCCTGGGGACTGCCGCGGGGACCCAGTACTTC. It yields the protein CASSLGTAAGTQYF. The chain has TRBV5-1 and TRBJ2-5, with D perhaps TRBD2 (6 bases). Per germline, CDR1 SGHRS and CDR2 YFSETQ. This CDR3 is 14 amino acids long. V shed 4 bases and J shed 7 bases, with 17 bases lying between them. Full variable domain (remainder filled in from reference TRBV5-1 and TRBJ2-5): KAGVTQTPRYLIKTRGQQVTLSCSPISGHRSVSWYQQTPGQGLQFLFEYFSETQRNKGNFPGRFSGRQFSNSRSEMNVSTLELGDSALYLCASSLGTAAGTQYFGPGTRLLVL.

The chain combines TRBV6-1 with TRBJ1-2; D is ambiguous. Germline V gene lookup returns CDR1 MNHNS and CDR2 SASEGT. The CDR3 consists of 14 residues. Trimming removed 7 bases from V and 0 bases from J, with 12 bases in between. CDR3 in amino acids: CASNSRFTNYGYTF. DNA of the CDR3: TGTGCCAGCAATTCCAGGTTTACTAACTATGGCTACACCTTC.

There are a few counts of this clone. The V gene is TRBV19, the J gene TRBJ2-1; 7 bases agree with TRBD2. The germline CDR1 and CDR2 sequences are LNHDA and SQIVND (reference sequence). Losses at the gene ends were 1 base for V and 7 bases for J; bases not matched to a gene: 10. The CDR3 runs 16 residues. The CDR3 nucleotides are TGTGCCAGTAGTATAGGGGCGGGAGTTCTTATGAATGAGCAGTTCTTC. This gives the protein CASSIGAGVLMNEQFF. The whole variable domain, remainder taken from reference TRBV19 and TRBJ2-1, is DGGITQSPKYLFRKEGQNVTLSCEQNLNHDAMYWYRQDPGQGLRLIYYSQIVNDFQKGDIAEGYSVSREKKESFPLTVTSAQKNPTAFYLCASSIGAGVLMNEQFFGPGTRLTVL.

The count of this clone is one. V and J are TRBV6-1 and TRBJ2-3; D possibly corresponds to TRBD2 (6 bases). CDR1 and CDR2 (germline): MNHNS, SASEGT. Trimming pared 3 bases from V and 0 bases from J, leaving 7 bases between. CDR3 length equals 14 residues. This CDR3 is CASSDLASTDTQYF. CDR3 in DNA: TGTGCCAGCAGTGATCTAGCGAGCACAGATACGCAGTATTTT.